The 29 T cell receptor beta chains below come from one sample, sequenced in a study of T cells in Graves' hyperthyroidism and ophthalmopathy. It was RNA transcripts that yielded the amplified TCR beta CDR3 regions. The HTBI primer set drove a first-round RT-PCR of the TCR CDR3. Each CDR3 protein is one row after TCRdb ran MiXCR on the multiplex PCR reads. This table holds approximately 710,000 distinct CDR3 sequences, 15% to 20% found once. Material for sequencing was blood. The receptors were sampled from a man aged 45-65 years with Graves' hyperthyroidism.

This clonotype occurred many times. J is TRBJ2-5 and V is TRBV27; 10 positions agree with TRBD2. Unmatched junction bases numbered 12, after V lost 6 bases and J lost 5 bases. Germline V gene data show CDR1 as MNHEY and CDR2 as SMNVEV (reference sequence). This CDR3 contains 16 residues. The CDR3 DNA follows: TGTGCCAGCAGCTATTCCCTAGCGGGGGTAAAGGAGACCCAGTACTTC. It translates to CASSYSLAGVKETQYF.

This clonotype appeared many times. This rearrangement joins TRBV28 to TRBJ1-6, with D maybe TRBD1 (5 bases). Germline V gene data show CDR1 as MDHEN and CDR2 as SYDVKM. CDR3 size: 14 residues. V was trimmed by 3 bases and J by 7 bases, leaving 10 bases between them. For the CDR3, the DNA is TGTGCCAGCAGTTTTAGGGCAGGGAATTCACCCCTCCACTTT. Its protein is CASSFRAGNSPLHF.

In its sample, this clonotype was seen many times. V gene TRBV10-1 combines with J gene TRBJ2-3; maybe TRBD2 (6 bases). The ends were cut back, 3 bases at V and 1 base at J, with 8 bases in the middle. This CDR3 comprises 14 residues. The germline CDR1 and CDR2 sequences are WNHNN and SYGVQD (reference sequence). CDR3 amino acids: CASSDPSGTDTQYF. Written as DNA, the CDR3 is TGCGCCAGCAGTGACCCTAGCGGCACAGATACGCAGTATTTT.

This clonotype has more than one count but fewer than ten. The chain carries TRBV9 and TRBJ1-1; 10 nucleotides agree with TRBD1. The trim removed 4 bases at V and 0 bases at J, leaving 9 bases unmatched. In germline, CDR1 is SGDLS, CDR2 YYNGEE. The CDR3 has 17 amino acids. CDR3 residues: CASSPGTGAILNTEAFF. CDR3 DNA sequence: TGTGCCAGCAGCCCTGGGACAGGGGCGATCTTGAACACTGAAGCTTTCTTT.

This clonotype was counted only a few times. The CDR3 spells CAFHTGPEGTDTQYF. As DNA, the CDR3 is TGTGCCTTCCATACGGGACCCGAGGGGACAGATACGCAGTATTTT. The genes are TRBV30 and TRBJ2-3; D possibly matches TRBD1 or TRBD2 (5 bases each). Between the trimmed V and J ends, which lost 7 bases and 3 bases, there was a span of 20 bases. Per germline, CDR1 GTSNPN and CDR2 SVGIG (reference sequence). The length of the CDR3 is 15 residues. The variable domain in full, completed from reference TRBV30 and TRBJ2-3, reads SQTIHQWPATLVQPVGSPLSLECTVEGTSNPNLYWYRQAAGRGLQLLFYSVGIGQISSEVPQNLSASRPQDRQFILSSKKLLLSDSGFYLCAFHTGPEGTDTQYFGPGTRLTVL.

This clonotype was seen repeatedly, ten times or more. V is TRBV27 and J is TRBJ2-7, with D maybe TRBD1 (6 bases). Between the trimmed V and J ends, which lost 4 bases and 4 bases, there was a span of 11 bases. The CDR3 loop spans 13 amino acids. Per the germline V gene, CDR1 is MNHEY and CDR2 is SMNVEV (reference sequence). CDR3 residues: CASSYRVNYEQYF. Here the CDR3 DNA reads TGTGCCAGCAGTTACAGGGTTAATTACGAGCAGTACTTC.

There are many counts of this clonotype. The chain couples TRBV5-1 to TRBJ2-5; D might be TRBD1 (5 bases). V lost 4 bases and J 5 bases, leaving 15 bases between the germline ends. Germline loops: CDR1 SGHRS, CDR2 YFSETQ. The CDR3 is made up of 14 amino acids. The chain's CDR3 is CASSLRTGAETQYF. For the CDR3, the DNA is TGCGCCAGCAGCCTGAGAACAGGAGCGGAGACCCAGTACTTC.

This clonotype was found many times. The chain has TRBV20-1 and TRBJ2-1; 8 bases line up with TRBD2. CDR1 and CDR2 from the germline V gene are DFQATT and SNEGSKA (reference sequence). J gave up 2 bases and V 6 bases, and 6 bases lay outside the gene matches. The CDR3 runs 14 residues. The CDR3 spells CSAEGLGTYNEQFF. The CDR3 DNA sequence: TGCAGTGCCGAGGGACTAGGAACCTACAATGAGCAGTTCTTC.

This clonotype was seen at least ten times. The junction departs from germline at one end; a sequencing error may be responsible. The V gene is TRBV11-1, the J gene TRBJ2-5; TRBD2 aligns across 7 bases. In germline, CDR1 is SGHAT, CDR2 FQDESV (reference sequence). This CDR3 spans 12 amino acids. The CDR3 DNA sequence: TGTGTCAGCACGGCGGGGGAAGAGACCCAGTACTTC. Its translation is CVSTAGEETQYF. Full variable domain (missing parts from reference TRBV11-1 and TRBJ2-5): EAEVAQSPRYKITEKSQAVAFWCDPISGHATLYWYRQILGQGPELLVQFQDESVVDDSQLPKDRFSAERLKGVDSTLKIQPAELGDSAMYLCVSTAGEETQYFGPGTRLLVL.

This clonotype was observed many times. The chain links TRBV3-1 to TRBJ1-1, with D perhaps TRBD1 (6 bases). V gave up 6 bases and J gave up 0 bases, with 11 bases separating them. Per the germline V gene, CDR1 is LGHDT and CDR2 is YNNKEL (reference sequence). The CDR3 extends over 14 amino acids. CDR3 region: CASRRQDLNTEAFF. The DNA for the CDR3 is TGTGCCAGCAGACGACAGGACTTGAACACTGAAGCTTTCTTT.

This clonotype was observed a few times. The chain combines TRBV24-1 with TRBJ2-6; the match to TRBD1 covers 11 bases. Per the germline V gene, CDR1 is KGHDR and CDR2 is SFDVKD. The CDR3 is made up of 18 amino acids. V shed 4 bases, J shed 4 bases, and the junction held 8 bases outside the gene matches. The CDR3 nucleotides read TGTGCCACCAGTGACCGGACAGGGGGCGCGAGGGGGGCCAACGTCCTGACTTTC. Its translation: CATSDRTGGARGANVLTF.

This clonotype was counted at least ten times. V gene TRBV25-1 combines with J gene TRBJ2-7; no firm D call. V was clipped by 6 bases and J by 2 bases, with 17 bases between them. CDR3 length: 15 amino acids. The V gene's germline CDR1 is MGHDK and CDR2 SYGVNS. The CDR3 region has the DNA TGTGCCAGCAGGCGCGGCAATTTTGATACCTACGAGCAGTACTTC. Translated, it gives CASRRGNFDTYEQYF.

This clonotype was found many times. V and J are TRBV27 and TRBJ2-5; either TRBD1 or TRBD2 may fit D (5 bases each). Germline CDR1 MNHEY, CDR2 SMNVEV (reference sequence). V was trimmed by 0 bases and J by 0 bases, leaving 8 bases between them. There are 15 residues in the CDR3. As DNA, the CDR3 is TGTGCCAGCAGTTTATCAGGGACGTACCAAGAGACCCAGTACTTC. The encoded protein is CASSLSGTYQETQYF.

This clonotype showed up just a few times. The genes are TRBV15 and TRBJ2-7, with 9 bases lining up with TRBD1. V lost 6 bases to trimming and J lost 7 bases; unmatched junction nucleotides: 10. CDR3 length: 14 residues. Germline-derived CDR1 and CDR2 are LNHNV and YYDKDF (reference sequence). The CDR3 is CATSSDRGSREQYF. CDR3 bases: TGTGCCACCAGTTCGGACAGGGGATCTCGTGAGCAGTACTTC.

The V and J genes are TRBV2 and TRBJ2-1, with D perhaps TRBD2 (6 bases). Germline-derived CDR1 and CDR2 are SNHLY and FYNNEI. Trimming removed 10 bases at V and 6 bases at J, with 19 bases between. The CDR3 has 14 amino acids. CDR3 sequence reads: CATMRREWGNEQFF. The CDR3 DNA reads TGTGCCACCATGAGACGGGAGTGGGGCAATGAGCAGTTCTTC.

This clonotype was picked up many times. The V and J genes are TRBV27 and TRBJ2-7; 7 bases match TRBD2. Germline lookup yields CDR1 MNHEY and CDR2 SMNVEV (reference sequence). The CDR3 consists of 15 residues. V lost 5 bases, J lost 6 bases, and 13 bases stayed unmatched. CDR3 sequence: CASSRRRGMAPEQYF. CDR3 nucleotide sequence: TGTGCCAGCAGTCGCAGGCGGGGGATGGCTCCCGAGCAGTACTTC.

This clonotype was counted only a few times. V usage is TRBV27 and J usage is TRBJ2-2; TRBD2 matches at 8 bases. In germline, CDR1 is MNHEY, CDR2 SMNVEV (reference sequence). This CDR3 has 12 amino acids. Trimming took 6 bases from V and 6 from J; bases not matched to a gene: 0. CDR3 residues: CASRLAAGELFF. CDR3 nucleotide sequence: TGTGCCAGCAGACTAGCGGCCGGGGAGCTGTTTTTT.

This rearrangement joins TRBV13 to TRBJ2-1; 9 nucleotides align to TRBD2. The CDR3 covers 16 residues. The germline V gene has CDR1 PRHDT and CDR2 FYEKMQ (reference sequence). V lost 1 base and J lost 7; bases outside the gene matches: 8. CDR3 nucleotide sequence: TGTGCCAGCAGCTTAGTCGGCGGGAGGGAGGGGAATGAGCAGTTCTTC. It encodes CASSLVGGREGNEQFF.

There are many counts of this clonotype. This chain connects TRBV7-3 to TRBJ1-2; 11 bases line up with TRBD1. V dropped 1 base and J dropped 7; count of bases not matched to a gene: 5. The germline CDR1 and CDR2 sequences are SGHTA and FQGTGA. The CDR3 consists of 15 residues. The CDR3 sequence is CASSLNGQGAAGYTF. The CDR3 bases are TGTGCCAGCAGCTTAAATGGACAGGGGGCGGCTGGCTACACCTTC.

This clonotype was detected many times. The genes are TRBV3-1 and TRBJ2-1, with D tentatively TRBD2 (6 bases). The germline V gene encodes CDR1 LGHDT and CDR2 YNNKEL (reference sequence). Trimming left V 4 bases short and J 4 bases short, with 14 bases between. The CDR3 consists of 15 residues. The CDR3 loop is CASSPTGVRYNEQFF. CDR3 DNA: TGTGCCAGCAGCCCGACGGGAGTCCGGTACAATGAGCAGTTCTTC.

A few counts support this clonotype. This chain joins TRBV6-2 or TRBV6-3 and TRBJ1-2, with TRBD1 as a possible D gene (6 bases). Germline V gene data show CDR1 as MNHEY and CDR2 as SVGEGT. The ends were cut back, 4 bases at V and 6 bases at J, with 21 bases in the middle. The CDR3 has 16 residues. This CDR3 reads CASSFRGAGENDGYTF. Written as DNA, the CDR3 is TGTGCCAGCAGTTTTCGGGGGGCGGGCGAAAATGATGGCTACACCTTC.

The chain joins TRBV3-1 to TRBJ2-1, with D possibly being TRBD2 (6 bases). V was shortened by 1 base and J by 0 bases, with 13 bases between the two germline ends. The CDR3 runs to 17 residues. The germline CDR1 and CDR2 sequences are LGHDT and YNNKEL (reference sequence). DNA for the CDR3: TGTGCCAGCAGCCAAGGGGGAGGCGGGGCCTCCTACAATGAGCAGTTCTTC. This sequence encodes CASSQGGGGASYNEQFF.

This clonotype has ten or more counts. The rearrangement uses TRBV5-1 and TRBJ2-7; the D gene is possibly TRBD2 (6 bases). This CDR3 is 14 amino acids long. Between the trimmed V and J ends, which lost 4 bases and 0 bases, there was a span of 11 bases. Germline V gives CDR1 SGHRS, CDR2 YFSETQ. CDR3 sequence: CASSPAGSSYEQYF. CDR3 DNA sequence: TGCGCCAGCAGCCCGGCGGGGTCCTCCTACGAGCAGTACTTC.

The sample holds many counts of this clonotype. V and J are TRBV5-1 and TRBJ2-5; 10 bases agree with TRBD2. The CDR3 is 16 residues long. Germline lookup yields CDR1 SGHRS and CDR2 YFSETQ. Germline trimming cut 4 bases from V and 1 base from J; bases unmatched to any gene: 7. The CDR3 sequence is CASSRELAGPQETQYF. In DNA form, the CDR3 reads TGCGCCAGCAGCCGAGAACTAGCGGGGCCCCAAGAGACCCAGTACTTC.

This chain connects TRBV7-2 to TRBJ2-6, with 9 bases matching TRBD1. The V segment lost 5 bases and the J segment 0 bases; nucleotides outside the gene matches: 5. In germline, CDR1 is SGHTA, CDR2 FQGNSA. This CDR3 spans 17 amino acids. The CDR3 sequence: CASSGGQGDSGANVLTF. The CDR3 DNA sequence: TGTGCCAGCAGCGGGGGACAGGGTGACTCTGGGGCCAACGTCCTGACTTTC.

This clonotype was counted between two and nine times. Mismatch with germline at one junction end may stem from a read error. This rearrangement joins TRBV5-1 to TRBJ1-2; no clear D gene. The length of the CDR3 is 15 residues. Germline CDR1 is SGHRS and CDR2 is YFSETQ. The CDR3 spells CASSEGPGPNYGYTF. As DNA, the CDR3 is TGTGCCAGCAGCGAAGGGCCCGGGCCCAACTATGGCTACACCTTC.

The sample holds a few counts of this clonotype. The chain joins TRBV29-1 to TRBJ2-4, with a tentative D call TRBD1 (6 bases). Germline loops: CDR1 SQVTM, CDR2 ANQGSEA. This CDR3 is built from 17 residues. V was shortened by 3 bases and J by 0 bases, with 18 bases between the two germline ends. CDR3 DNA: TGCAGCGTTGAGGGGTATGGGCAGGGGCTAGCCAAAAACATTCAGTACTTC. Amino acids: CSVEGYGQGLAKNIQYF.

This clonotype was seen repeatedly, ten times or more. The chain links TRBV7-3 to TRBJ1-1; TRBD1 is a possible D gene (5 bases). The CDR3 totals 13 residues. V was cut by 2 bases and J by 11 bases, with 15 bases left in between. CDR1 and CDR2 (germline): SGHTA, FQGTGA. CDR3 sequence reads: CASSLSGGERAFF. The DNA of the CDR3 is TGTGCCAGCAGCTTATCGGGGGGAGAGCGGGCTTTCTTT.

The chain links TRBV20-1 to TRBJ2-7, with 9 bases that match TRBD2. After removal of 6 bases from V and 3 bases from J, the junction contained 12 bases not matched to a gene. This CDR3 contains 15 residues. CDR1 and CDR2 from the germline V gene are DFQATT and SNEGSKA (reference sequence). CDR3 sequence: CSARVRAGGDYEQYF. CDR3 nucleotide sequence: TGCAGTGCCCGGGTGAGAGCGGGAGGCGACTACGAGCAGTACTTC.